This T cell receptor beta chain was captured in a study of quantifying T cell responses using KT2 cells. Overall study context: TCR alpha and beta constant-region primers primed reverse transcription of RNA.

An oligo carrying a UMI was ligated to the cDNA 3' end. The first PCR ran roughly 4 cycles with an equimolar RC1.1 and RC1.2 beta primer mix. MiXCR was run by TCRdb on the UMI-ligation and nested PCR reads, yielding one entry per CDR3 protein. The sample lists about 32,000 distinct CDR3 sequences, 6% to 9.5% seen once, with about 15% in the top ten. Study observations and caveats: Input KT2 cell number predicted KT2 alpha and beta sequence counts linearly over several orders of magnitude. KT2 sequence counts showed saturation when very many KT2 cells were spiked in.

As for this clonotype: Its cognate antigen is unknown.

V shed 4 bases and J shed 4 bases, with 10 bases lying between them. The CDR3 loop spans 13 amino acids. V usage is TRBV12-3 or TRBV12-4 and J usage is TRBJ1-1; D might be TRBD1 (5 bases). Sequencing used PBMCs spiked with cells of the T cell clone KT2. This TCR came from a human donor. CDR3 coding DNA: TGTGCCAGCAGTTGGGGGAGAAGCACTGAAGCTTTCTTT. This translates into CASSWGRSTEAFF.